This T cell receptor (beta chain) originates from a study of blood T cells in healthy people across ages. Germline V gene sequence: CDR1 SGHRS, CDR2 YFSETQ. This CDR3 spans 17 amino acids. Primed by a sample-barcoded 5' primer and a J-beta primer mix, a second PCR proceeded for roughly 6 to 12 cycles. TCRdb processed the 5' RACE reads anew with MiXCR; each CDR3 protein has one entry. The data show around 2 million distinct CDR3 sequences, around 42% seen once. The receptor was derived from a human donor in good health. Input material: blood. V gene TRBV5-1 combines with J gene TRBJ2-5, with 10 bases matching TRBD2. The J call is in doubt because the DNA end fits TRBJ2-7 better. The CDR3 loop reads CASSFRAGGPRRYEQYF. The CDR3 DNA is TGCGCCAGCAGCTTTAGAGCGGGGGGGCCGAGAAGATACGAGCAGTACTTC.